Here is one TCR beta chain with its context. Its target is unknown. This specimen belongs to a study of pediatric ulcerative colitis. Whole-study results and caveats: Ulcerative colitis patients shared more blood-rectal clones than controls.

The method was immunoSEQ multiplex PCR; TCRdb's version includes in-frame clones alone and lacks a portion of them. The sample consists of thousands of clones, roughly nine tenths of them appearing once. J lost 2 bases, V lost 4 bases, and 4 bases had no gene match. Germline loops: CDR1 SGHNT, CDR2 YYREEE (reference sequence). CDR3 length: 15 amino acids. The sample was blood. The receptor comes from a boy aged 5-17 years with mild ulcerative colitis. This sequence joins TRBV5-4 and TRBJ2-2; 8 nucleotides agree with TRBD1. In nucleotides, the CDR3 is TGTGCCAGCAGCCGGACAGGGACAAACACCGGGGAGCTGTTTTTT. This translates into CASSRTGTNTGELFF.